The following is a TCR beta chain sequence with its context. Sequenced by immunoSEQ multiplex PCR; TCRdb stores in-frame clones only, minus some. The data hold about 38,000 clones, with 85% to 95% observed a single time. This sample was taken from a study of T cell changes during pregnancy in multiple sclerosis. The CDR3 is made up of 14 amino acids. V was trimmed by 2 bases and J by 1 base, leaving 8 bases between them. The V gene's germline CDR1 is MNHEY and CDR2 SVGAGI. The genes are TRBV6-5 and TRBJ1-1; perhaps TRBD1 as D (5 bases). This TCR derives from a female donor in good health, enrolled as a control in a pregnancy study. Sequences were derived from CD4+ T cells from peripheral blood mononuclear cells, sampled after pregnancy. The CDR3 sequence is CASSYLRGNTEAFF. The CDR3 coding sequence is TGTGCCAGCAGTTACCTTAGGGGGAACACTGAAGCTTTCTTT.